Shown below are 9 T cell receptor delta chains from a single sample sequenced in a study of gamma-delta chains in newborns, infants, children. TCRdb re-processed the reads using CATT. The sample consists of fewer than 1,200 delta-chain clones, about 7.6% of them appearing once. The sample was blood. All receptors come from a child who was a newborn, infant or young child, either healthy, febrile or measles-vaccinated (not recorded which).

This clone turned up a few times. One base separates it from a far larger clone, so it is likely a read error. The same CDR3 is also encoded by other DNA sequences in this sample. The genes are TRDV2 and TRDJ2; TRDD3 matches 10 bases. The CDR3 sequence is 16 residues long. V trimming: 3 bases; J trimming: 0 bases; junction bases outside the gene matches: 3. The V gene's germline CDR1 is GEAIGNYY and CDR2 EKD. CDR3 loop: CACDRLGDTLTAQLFF. The CDR3, as DNA: TGTGCCTGTGACCGGCTGGGGGATACTTTGACAGCACAACTCTTCTTT.

About this clone: This likely stems from a read error, as it lies one base from a far larger clone. Without a V gene call, the J gene is given as TRDJ3; the D call TRDD3 from the table was never checked on the DNA. The CDR3 has 19 residues. Here the CDR3 DNA reads TGTGCCTGTGACAAAGTACTGGGGGATATCTCCTGGGACACCCGACAGATGTTTTTC. It codes for CACDKVLGDISWDTRQMFF.

This clone is medium-sized. This chain uses TRDV2 with TRDJ3; 9 nucleotides line up with TRDD3. Trimming removed 0 bases from V and 3 bases from J; junction bases left unmatched: 14. The CDR3 runs 21 residues. Per germline, CDR1 GEAIGNYY and CDR2 EKD. CDR3 in amino acids: CACDTAAPFLGDVWDTRQMFF. The CDR3 DNA reads as TGTGCCTGTGACACCGCAGCCCCGTTCCTGGGGGATGTCTGGGACACCCGACAGATGTTTTTC.

This clone showed up just a few times. A much larger clone is a single base away; this may be a read error. This chain connects TRDV2 to TRDJ1, with 13 bases aligning to TRDD3. This CDR3 is 15 amino acids long. Germline-derived CDR1 and CDR2 are GEAIGNYY and EKD. The CDR3 DNA reads as TGTGCCTATGACAACTGGGGGATACGCACCGATAAACTCATCTTT. Translating gives CAYDNWGIRTDKLIF.

The chain joins TRDV1 to TRDJ2; D perhaps matches TRDD2 (5 bases). The J gene was missing in TCRdb and was found by matching the end of the DNA to germline. Looked up from germline, CDR1 is TSWWSYY and CDR2 is QGS. CDR3 length: 16 amino acids. Trimming removed 3 bases at V and 6 bases at J, with 17 bases between. CDR3 DNA: TGTGCTCTTGGGGACCCTTCGGGCCATAGGGCAGCACAACTCTTCTTT. This sequence encodes CALGDPSGHRAAQLFF.

In this sample, this clone is large. The chain joins TRDV2 to TRDJ2; the match to TRDD3 covers 9 bases. The V gene's germline CDR1 is GEAIGNYY and CDR2 EKD. The CDR3 is 15 residues long. The J segment lost 1 base and the V segment lost 2 bases, leaving 1 base of the junction unmatched. The DNA for the CDR3 is TGTGCCTGTGACATACTGGGGGATTTGACAGCACAACTCTTCTTT. Residues: CACDILGDLTAQLFF.

The chain has TRDV1 and TRDJ2, with TRDD2 identical over 9 bases. The CDR3 runs to 21 residues. Trimming at V came to 4 bases and at J to 4 bases, leaving 22 bases not matched to a gene. Per the germline V gene, CDR1 is TSWWSYY and CDR2 is QGS. In DNA form, the CDR3 reads TGTGCTCTTGGGGGGGCCTTCCTACGCCCAAGAGGGGGTGACCCGACAGCACAACTCTTCTTT. Translation gives CALGGAFLRPRGGDPTAQLFF.

This clone was observed a few times. Since a much larger clone is just one base distant, this may be a read error. This sequence joins TRDV2 and TRDJ1, with 12 bases lining up with TRDD3. V was pared by 3 bases and J by 0 bases, with 4 bases of the junction left unmatched. Looked up from germline, CDR1 is GEAIGNYY and CDR2 is EKD. The CDR3 has 16 residues. The CDR3, as DNA: TGTGCCTGTGACTTACTGGGGGATACATACACCGATAAACTCATCTTT. It yields the protein CACDLLGDTYTDKLIF.

With respect to this clone: Germline and junction disagree at one end, which may indicate a read error. This rearrangement joins TRDV2 to TRDJ3; 12 bases are a match to TRDD3. CDR3 length: 20 residues. Germline CDR1 reads GEAIGNYY; CDR2 reads EKD. The CDR3 bases are TGTGCCCGTGACAAAACTGGGGGATACCCCCCCTCCTGGGACACCCGACAGATGTTTTTC. It encodes CARDKTGGYPPSWDTRQMFF.